This TCR beta chain was captured by sequencing in a study of human T cells and chemical hapten exposure. In the original workflow: The number of TCRs in each sample had a median of approximately 99,000 and spanned roughly 23,224 to 750,000. TCRdb fed the RACE reads into MiXCR, producing one record per CDR3 protein. TCRdb, not the authors, supplied the V and J calls. The data hold about 34,000 distinct CDR3 sequences, with about 5.5% observed a single time. Losses at the gene ends were 7 bases for V and 4 bases for J; bases not matched to a gene: 7. Germline V gives CDR1 MNHNS, CDR2 SASEGT. This CDR3 has 14 residues. Time point defined: healthy volunteer bleed at 6 weeks. Extraction yielded total RNA from whole blood (unfractionated).

The chain combines TRBV6-1 with TRBJ1-3; TRBD1 agrees at 7 bases. This TCR was sampled from a human donor in good health. Some clones in this sample may be carry-over from other donors' samples. What was sequenced was whole blood. The CDR3 region is CASIIQGFGNTIYF. The DNA for the CDR3 is TGTGCCAGCATCATACAGGGGTTCGGAAACACCATATATTTT.